The 2 T cell receptor beta chains in this list originate from one sample, sequenced in a study of identical twins. TCRdb reprocessed the 5' RACE reads with MiXCR, giving one entry per CDR3 protein. The sample holds some 570,000 distinct CDR3 sequences, about a fifth seen once. These same data were also listed under a study on yellow fever vaccine responses in identical twins.

Sequenced: CD4+ T cells sorted from blood. These receptors were collected from a young woman in good health.

In this sample, this clonotype turned up a few times. The V and J genes are TRBV20-1 and TRBJ2-1, with 14 bases matching TRBD2. The CDR3 spans 13 residues. Trimming at V came to 6 bases and at J to 8 bases, leaving 3 bases not matched to a gene. CDR1 is DFQATT, CDR2 SNEGSKA, per germline (reference sequence). The CDR3 is CSAGTSGSHEQFF. In DNA form, the CDR3 reads TGCAGTGCCGGGACTAGCGGGAGTCATGAGCAGTTCTTC.

The table lists this clonotype with a few counts. The gene calls are TRBV4-2 and TRBJ2-5, with D perhaps being TRBD1 or TRBD2 (6 bases each). Per the germline V gene, CDR1 is LGHNA and CDR2 is YNFKEQ. This CDR3 comprises 19 residues. V was trimmed by 4 bases and J by 3 bases, leaving 27 bases between them. CDR3 coding DNA: TGTGCCAGCAGCCTCGGGGGCCTAGCGCTATCCGGGATAGAAGAGACCCAGTACTTC. Its translation is CASSLGGLALSGIEETQYF.